What follows are 16 T cell receptor beta chains derived from one specimen sequenced in a study of T cell responses to AZD1222 COVID-19 vaccine. Clones were read by immunoSEQ multiplex PCR, and TCRdb kept only the in-frame ones, dropping some. The profile shows about 140,000 clones, about nine tenths of them singletons. Sample: peripheral blood, taken on day 0 of AZD1222 vaccination. The receptors derive from an adult in good health.

V and J are TRBV6-5 and TRBJ2-1; perhaps TRBD2 as D (5 bases). CDR3 size: 16 residues. Trimming left V 0 bases short and J 0 bases short, with 9 bases between. Germline CDR1 reads MNHEY; CDR2 reads SVGAGI. The CDR3 region is CASSYSVGSSYNEQFF. CDR3 DNA sequence: TGTGCCAGCAGTTACTCGGTTGGGAGCTCCTACAATGAGCAGTTCTTC.

The chain joins TRBV7-2 to TRBJ2-5; D may match TRBD1 or TRBD2 (6 bases each). From germline, CDR1 is SGHTA and CDR2 FQGNSA. The CDR3 sequence is 15 residues long. V was cut by 4 bases and J by 3 bases, with 15 bases left in between. The CDR3 DNA reads as TGTGCCAGCAGCTCGACGTCGGGGGCTGAAGAGACCCAGTACTTC. It specifies CASSSTSGAEETQYF.

This chain connects TRBV3-1 (or the pseudogene TRBV3-2) to TRBJ1-4, with D tentatively TRBD1 (6 bases). The CDR3 runs 15 residues. Germline V gives CDR1 LGHDT, CDR2 YNNKEL (reference sequence). V was pared by 1 base and J by 6 bases, with 12 bases between. The CDR3 spells CASSQGGTPYEKLFF. For the CDR3, the DNA is TGTGCCAGCAGCCAAGGCGGGACACCCTATGAAAAACTGTTTTTT.

This clone was counted only a few times. The V gene is TRBV5-1, the J gene TRBJ2-3; 13 nucleotides align to TRBD2. V was pared by 0 bases and J by 5 bases, with 9 bases of the junction left unmatched. The V gene's germline CDR1 is SGHRS and CDR2 YFSETQ. This CDR3 is built from 18 residues. Here the CDR3 DNA reads TGCGCCAGCAGCTTGGGACTAGCGGGGGGAAACCCTCTAGATACGCAGTATTTT. Residues: CASSLGLAGGNPLDTQYF.

The chain has TRBV20-1 and TRBJ2-1, with 7 nucleotides matching TRBD1. This CDR3 spans 11 amino acids. With V trimmed by 6 bases and J by 12 bases, 8 bases remained unmatched. Germline V gene sequence: CDR1 DFQATT, CDR2 SNEGSKA (reference sequence). The CDR3 DNA reads TGCAGTGCCCAAACTGGGGACAGGCAGTTCTTC. Protein sequence: CSAQTGDRQFF.

The chain couples TRBV19 to TRBJ2-1, with 8 nucleotides matching TRBD1. The CDR3 length is 18 residues. Germline V CDR1 and CDR2: LNHDA, SQIVND (reference sequence). The junction had 10 bases not matched to a gene; V was cut back by 3 bases and J by 0 bases. The DNA of the CDR3 is TGTGCCAGTAGTATTGAGACTTTCGGGACAGGCTCCTACAATGAGCAGTTCTTC. Its translation: CASSIETFGTGSYNEQFF.

The chain combines TRBV13 with TRBJ1-6, with D hard to call. This CDR3 is 15 amino acids long. Germline V gene data show CDR1 as PRHDT and CDR2 as FYEKMQ (reference sequence). With 0 bases removed from V and 9 bases from J, the gap between germline ends came to 12 bases. The CDR3 DNA reads as TGTGCCAGCAGCTTAGGCCTGGGGAGGAGTTCACCCCTCCACTTT. This translates into CASSLGLGRSSPLHF.

The V and J genes are TRBV2 and TRBJ1-2; D gene unclear. This CDR3 contains 14 residues. The V gene's germline CDR1 is SNHLY and CDR2 FYNNEI. The ends were cut back, 1 base at V and 2 bases at J, with 8 bases in the middle. In DNA form, the CDR3 reads TGTGCCAGCAGTGAAGGGCAGACCAACTATGGCTACACCTTC. Protein: CASSEGQTNYGYTF.

This clone appeared a single time. The chain combines TRBV5-6 with TRBJ1-6; weak D call: TRBD1 (5 bases). Trimming took 2 bases from V and 10 from J, leaving 16 bases between them. The CDR3 loop spans 15 amino acids. CDR1 and CDR2 from the germline V gene are SGHDT and YYEEEE. The CDR3 loop reads CASSFNIYRRSPLHF. DNA of the CDR3: TGTGCCAGCAGCTTTAACATTTACAGGAGATCACCCCTCCACTTT.

V usage is TRBV6-1 and J usage is TRBJ1-2, with 9 bases lining up with TRBD1. The CDR3 is 14 residues long. Germline CDR1 and CDR2: MNHNS and SASEGT. The junction had 3 bases not matched to a gene; V was cut back by 3 bases and J by 4 bases. The CDR3 sequence is CASSEGQGPYGYTF. In nucleotides, the CDR3 is TGTGCCAGCAGTGAGGGACAGGGCCCCTATGGCTACACCTTC.

Here the CDR3 reads CASSLESSYNSPLHF. The DNA for the CDR3 is TGTGCCAGCAGCCTAGAGAGCTCCTATAATTCACCCCTCCACTTT. The V gene is TRBV7-9, the J gene TRBJ1-6; D gene unclear. There are 15 residues in the CDR3. The V and J ends lost 5 bases and 0 bases respectively, with 8 bases between them. Germline V gives CDR1 SEHNR, CDR2 FQNEAQ (reference sequence).

CDR3 protein: CASSVASGRATGELFF. Here the CDR3 DNA reads TGTGCCAGCAGTGTAGCTAGCGGGAGGGCCACCGGGGAGCTGTTTTTT. The rearrangement uses TRBV6-1 and TRBJ2-2; 12 positions match TRBD2. Trimming removed 4 bases from V and 4 bases from J; junction bases left unmatched: 4. CDR3 length equals 16 residues. The germline V gene encodes CDR1 MNHNS and CDR2 SASEGT.

The rearrangement links TRBV5-4 to TRBJ2-2, with a weak D call TRBD2 (5 bases). This CDR3 comprises 18 residues. The V gene lost 5 bases and the J gene lost 4 bases, with 24 bases spanning the gap. Germline loops: CDR1 SGHNT, CDR2 YYREEE (reference sequence). The DNA of the CDR3 is TGTGCCAGCAGTCGACCTTGGAAGGCCGACGGGGTCACCGGGGAGCTGTTTTTT. Encoded protein: CASSRPWKADGVTGELFF.

The V and J genes are TRBV29-1 and TRBJ2-7; 9 positions agree with TRBD1. The J segment lost 5 bases and the V segment lost 4 bases, leaving 6 bases of the junction unmatched. The CDR3 contains 13 residues. Germline CDR1 SQVTM, CDR2 ANQGSEA. The CDR3 coding sequence is TGCAGCGTTGGGACAGGGGATTGGGACGAGCAGTACTTC. Translated, it gives CSVGTGDWDEQYF.

The rearrangement links TRBV10-2 to TRBJ1-2, with 9 nucleotides matching TRBD1. Germline V gene lookup returns CDR1 WSHSY and CDR2 SAAADI. The trim removed 8 bases at V and 4 bases at J, leaving 11 bases unmatched. This CDR3 has 15 amino acids. The CDR3 bases are TGCGCCAGCGGGGATCCGGGACAGGGAGCCTATGGCTACACCTTC. Its translation is CASGDPGQGAYGYTF.

This chain joins TRBV12-3 or TRBV12-4 and TRBJ2-7; 11 nucleotides align to TRBD1. The CDR3 length is 13 residues. The V and J ends lost 6 bases and 5 bases, in that order; junction bases with no gene match: 3. CDR3 amino acids: CASSWTGGDEQYF. The DNA for the CDR3 is TGTGCCAGCAGCTGGACAGGGGGCGACGAGCAGTACTTC.